This T cell receptor (beta chain) was identified during a study of cytomegalovirus exposure and HLA in healthy donors. CDR3 length equals 14 residues. Germline trimming cut 6 bases from V and 5 bases from J; bases unmatched to any gene: 7. CDR1 SNHLY and CDR2 FYNNEI come from the germline V gene. Use of 60 Vbeta and 13 Jbeta primers characterized the PCR. Profiled with immunoSEQ multiplex PCR; TCRdb holds only in-frame clones, not every one. The data contain about 170,000 clones, around four fifths of them singletons. The chain joins TRBV2 to TRBJ2-5, with TRBD2 matching 9 bases. The TCR sequence derives from a female donor in good health and CMV-seronegative. Sequencing was performed on PBMCs. The CDR3 coding sequence is TGTGCCAGCAGGTGGACTAGCGAGGACGAGACCCAGTACTTC. It is translated as CASRWTSEDETQYF. Full variable domain (missing parts from reference TRBV2 and TRBJ2-5): EPEVTQTPSHQVTQMGQEVILRCVPISNHLYFYWYRQILGQKVEFLVSFYNNEISEKSEIFDDQFSVERPDGSNFTLKIRSTKLEDSAMYFCASRWTSEDETQYFGPGTRLLVL.